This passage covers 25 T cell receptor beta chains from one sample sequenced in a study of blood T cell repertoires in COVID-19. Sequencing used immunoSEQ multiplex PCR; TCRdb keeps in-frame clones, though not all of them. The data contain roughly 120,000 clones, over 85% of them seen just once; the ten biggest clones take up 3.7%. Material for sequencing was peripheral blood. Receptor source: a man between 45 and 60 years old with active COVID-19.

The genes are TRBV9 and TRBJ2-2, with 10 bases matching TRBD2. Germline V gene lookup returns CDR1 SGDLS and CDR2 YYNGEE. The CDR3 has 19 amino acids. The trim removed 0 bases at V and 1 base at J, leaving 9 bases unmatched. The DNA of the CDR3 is TGTGCCAGCAGCGTAGGACTGAGCGGGGGGGCAGGGAACACCGGGGAGCTGTTTTTT. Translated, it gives CASSVGLSGGAGNTGELFF.

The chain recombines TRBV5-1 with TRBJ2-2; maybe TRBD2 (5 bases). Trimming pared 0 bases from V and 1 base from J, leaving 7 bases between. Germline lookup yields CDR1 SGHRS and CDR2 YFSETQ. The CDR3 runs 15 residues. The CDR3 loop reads CASSLGGRNTGELFF. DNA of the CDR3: TGCGCCAGCAGCTTGGGCGGGCGGAACACCGGGGAGCTGTTTTTT.

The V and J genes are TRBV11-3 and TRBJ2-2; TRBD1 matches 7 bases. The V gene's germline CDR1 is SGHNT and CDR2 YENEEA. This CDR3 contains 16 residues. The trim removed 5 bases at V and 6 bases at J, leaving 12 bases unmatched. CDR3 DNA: TGTGCCAGCAGCCCGAGGACAGGATTGCGAGCCGGGGAGCTGTTTTTT. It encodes CASSPRTGLRAGELFF.

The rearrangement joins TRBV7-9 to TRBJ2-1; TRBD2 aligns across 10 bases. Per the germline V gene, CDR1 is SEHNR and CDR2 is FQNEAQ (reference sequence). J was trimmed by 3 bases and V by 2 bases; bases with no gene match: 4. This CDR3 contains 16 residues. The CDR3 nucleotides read TGTGCCAGCAGCTTATCGTCTAGCGGGAGCTACAATGAGCAGTTCTTC. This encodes CASSLSSSGSYNEQFF.

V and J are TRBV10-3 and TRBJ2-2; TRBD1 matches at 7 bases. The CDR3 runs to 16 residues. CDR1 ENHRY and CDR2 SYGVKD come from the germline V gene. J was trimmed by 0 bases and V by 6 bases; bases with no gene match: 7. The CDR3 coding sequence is TGTGCCATCAGGCAACAGGGGCGAGCGAACACCGGGGAGCTGTTTTTT. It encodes CAIRQQGRANTGELFF.

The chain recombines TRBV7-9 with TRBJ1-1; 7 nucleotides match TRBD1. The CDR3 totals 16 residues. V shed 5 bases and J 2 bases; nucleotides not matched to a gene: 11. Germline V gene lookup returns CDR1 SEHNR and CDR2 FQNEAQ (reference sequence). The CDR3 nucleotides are TGTGCCAGCAGCGATACATTCGGGACAGCCAACACTGAAGCTTTCTTT. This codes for CASSDTFGTANTEAFF. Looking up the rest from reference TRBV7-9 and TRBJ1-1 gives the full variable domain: DTGVSQNPRHKITKRGQNVTFRCDPISEHNRLYWYRQTLGQGPEFLTYFQNEAQLEKSRLLSDRFSAERPKGSFSTLEIQRTEQGDSAMYLCASSDTFGTANTEAFFGQGTRLTVV.

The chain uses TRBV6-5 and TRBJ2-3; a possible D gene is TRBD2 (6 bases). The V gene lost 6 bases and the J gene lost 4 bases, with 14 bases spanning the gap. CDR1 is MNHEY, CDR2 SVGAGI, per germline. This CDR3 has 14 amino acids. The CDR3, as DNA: TGTGCCAGCAGAAACCGGGACTCCTCAGATACGCAGTATTTT. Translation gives CASRNRDSSDTQYF.

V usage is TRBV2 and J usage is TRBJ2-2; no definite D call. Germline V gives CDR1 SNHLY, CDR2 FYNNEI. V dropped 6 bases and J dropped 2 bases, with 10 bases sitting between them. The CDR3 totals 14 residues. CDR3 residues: CASRLELNTGELFF. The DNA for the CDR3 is TGTGCCAGCAGGTTGGAGCTAAACACCGGGGAGCTGTTTTTT. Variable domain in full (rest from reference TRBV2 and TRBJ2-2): EPEVTQTPSHQVTQMGQEVILRCVPISNHLYFYWYRQILGQKVEFLVSFYNNEISEKSEIFDDQFSVERPDGSNFTLKIRSTKLEDSAMYFCASRLELNTGELFFGEGSRLTVL.

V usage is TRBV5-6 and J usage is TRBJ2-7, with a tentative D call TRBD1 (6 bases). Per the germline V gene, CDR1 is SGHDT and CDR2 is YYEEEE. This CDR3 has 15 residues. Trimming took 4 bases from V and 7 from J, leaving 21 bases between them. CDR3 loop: CASSLRDIGAGEQYV. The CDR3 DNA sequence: TGTGCCAGCAGCCTCCGGGACATAGGGGCCGGGGAGCAGTACGTC.

The CDR3 nucleotides read TGTGCCAGTAGTACCGGGACACAAATCCCCGGGGAGCTGTTTTTT. Encoded protein: CASSTGTQIPGELFF. V gene TRBV19 combines with J gene TRBJ2-2, with D possibly being TRBD1 (6 bases). Germline assignment: CDR1 LNHDA and CDR2 SQIVND (reference sequence). Trimming stripped 4 bases from V and 6 bases from J, with 15 bases between. The CDR3 is 15 residues long.

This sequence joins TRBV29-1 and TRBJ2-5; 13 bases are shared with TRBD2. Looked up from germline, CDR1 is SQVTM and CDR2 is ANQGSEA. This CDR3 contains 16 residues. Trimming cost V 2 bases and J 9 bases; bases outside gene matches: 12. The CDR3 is CSVENGGLAGPTAQYF. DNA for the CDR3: TGCAGCGTTGAAAACGGGGGACTAGCGGGGCCCACAGCCCAGTACTTC.

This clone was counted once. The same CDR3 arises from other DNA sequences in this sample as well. This chain's CDR3 is CASSERQGNTEAFF. The CDR3 bases are TGTGCCAGCAGTGAACGTCAGGGGAACACTGAAGCTTTCTTT. The gene calls are TRBV2 and TRBJ1-1, with D tentatively TRBD1 (5 bases). There are 14 residues in the CDR3. Germline V gene data show CDR1 as SNHLY and CDR2 as FYNNEI. V lost 2 bases and J 1 base, leaving 8 bases between the germline ends.

The CDR3 nucleotides read TGCGCCAGCAGACGACTAGCTGAAGAGTCAAATGAGCAGTTCTTC. This gives the protein CASRRLAEESNEQFF. The chain employs TRBV5-1 and TRBJ2-1; 7 bases align to TRBD2. This CDR3 is 15 amino acids long. V lost 5 bases, J lost 7 bases, and 12 bases stayed unmatched. Per germline, CDR1 SGHRS and CDR2 YFSETQ.

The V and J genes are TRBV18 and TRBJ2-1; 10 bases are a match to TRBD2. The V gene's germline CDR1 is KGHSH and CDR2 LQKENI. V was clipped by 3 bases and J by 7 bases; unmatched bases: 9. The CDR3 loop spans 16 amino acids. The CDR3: CASSPRTSGAGNEQFF. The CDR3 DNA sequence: TGTGCCAGCTCACCCCGGACTAGCGGAGCGGGGAATGAGCAGTTCTTC. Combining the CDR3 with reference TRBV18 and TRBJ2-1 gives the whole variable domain NAGVMQNPRHLVRRRGQEARLRCSPMKGHSHVYWYRQLPEEGLKFMVYLQKENIIDESGMPKERFSAEFPKEGPSILRIQQVVRGDSAAYFCASSPRTSGAGNEQFFGPGTRLTVL.

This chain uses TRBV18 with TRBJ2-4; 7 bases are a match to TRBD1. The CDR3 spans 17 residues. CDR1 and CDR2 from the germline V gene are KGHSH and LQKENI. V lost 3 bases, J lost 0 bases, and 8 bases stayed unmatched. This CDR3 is CASSPLGGPIAKNIQYF. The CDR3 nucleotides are TGTGCCAGCTCACCCTTAGGGGGCCCTATAGCCAAAAACATTCAGTACTTC.

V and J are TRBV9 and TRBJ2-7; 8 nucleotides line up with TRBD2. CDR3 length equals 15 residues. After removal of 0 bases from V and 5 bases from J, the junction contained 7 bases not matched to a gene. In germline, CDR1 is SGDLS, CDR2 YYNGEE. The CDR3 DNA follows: TGTGCCAGCAGCGTAGCTACGGGGGGGAACGACGAGCAGTACTTC. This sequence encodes CASSVATGGNDEQYF.

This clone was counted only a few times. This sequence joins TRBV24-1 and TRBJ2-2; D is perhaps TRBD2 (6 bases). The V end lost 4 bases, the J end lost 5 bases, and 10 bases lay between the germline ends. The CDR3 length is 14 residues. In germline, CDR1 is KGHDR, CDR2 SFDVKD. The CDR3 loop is CATSEPGGTGELFF. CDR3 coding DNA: TGTGCCACCAGTGAACCCGGGGGTACCGGGGAGCTGTTTTTT.

As DNA, the CDR3 is TGTGCCAGCTCACTGGGACTAGCGGGCACCGGGGAGCTGTTTTTT. Translation: CASSLGLAGTGELFF. This chain uses TRBV18 with TRBJ2-2; 12 positions agree with TRBD2. The ends lost 4 bases at V and 4 bases at J; junction bases unmatched: 1. The germline CDR1 and CDR2 sequences are KGHSH and LQKENI. The CDR3 has 15 residues.

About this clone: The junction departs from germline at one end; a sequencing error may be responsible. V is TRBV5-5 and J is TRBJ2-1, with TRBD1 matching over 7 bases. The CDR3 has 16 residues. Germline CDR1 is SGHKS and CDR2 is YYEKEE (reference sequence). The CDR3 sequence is CASSLGTETSYNEQFF. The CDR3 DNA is TGTGCCAGCAGTTTGGGGACAGAAACCTCCTACAATGAGCAGTTCTTC.

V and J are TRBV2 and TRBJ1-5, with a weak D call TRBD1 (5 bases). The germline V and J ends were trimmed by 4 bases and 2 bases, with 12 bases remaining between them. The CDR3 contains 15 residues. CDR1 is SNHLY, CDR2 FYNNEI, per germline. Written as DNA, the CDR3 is TGTGCCAGCAGTGGGGGGGTAGGAGGCAATCAGCCCCAGCATTTT. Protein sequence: CASSGGVGGNQPQHF.

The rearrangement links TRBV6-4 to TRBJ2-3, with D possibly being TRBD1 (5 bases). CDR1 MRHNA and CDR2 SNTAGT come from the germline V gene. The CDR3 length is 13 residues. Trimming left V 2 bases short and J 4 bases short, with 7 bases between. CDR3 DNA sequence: TGTGCCAGCAGTGACGGGGCATCAGATACGCAGTATTTT. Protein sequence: CASSDGASDTQYF.

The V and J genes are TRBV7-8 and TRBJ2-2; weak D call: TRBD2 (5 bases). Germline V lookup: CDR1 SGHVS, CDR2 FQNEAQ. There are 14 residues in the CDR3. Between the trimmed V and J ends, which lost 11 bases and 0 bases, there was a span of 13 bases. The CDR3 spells CAVRRSPNTGELFF. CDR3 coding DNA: TGTGCCGTCCGGAGGAGTCCGAACACCGGGGAGCTGTTTTTT.

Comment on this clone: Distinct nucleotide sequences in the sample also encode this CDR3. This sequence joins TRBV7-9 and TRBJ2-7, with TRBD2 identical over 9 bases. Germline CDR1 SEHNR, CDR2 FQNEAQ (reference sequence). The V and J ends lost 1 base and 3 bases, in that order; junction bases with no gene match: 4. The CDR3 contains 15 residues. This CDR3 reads CASSLGVAGVYEQYV. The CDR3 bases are TGTGCCAGCAGCTTAGGGGTAGCGGGAGTCTACGAGCAGTACGTC.

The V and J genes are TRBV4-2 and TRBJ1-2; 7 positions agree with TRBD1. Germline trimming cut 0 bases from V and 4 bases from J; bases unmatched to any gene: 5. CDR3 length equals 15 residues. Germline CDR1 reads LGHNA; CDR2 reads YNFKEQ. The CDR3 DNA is TGTGCCAGCAGCCAAGATAGGACAGGACCCTATGGCTACACCTTC. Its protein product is CASSQDRTGPYGYTF.

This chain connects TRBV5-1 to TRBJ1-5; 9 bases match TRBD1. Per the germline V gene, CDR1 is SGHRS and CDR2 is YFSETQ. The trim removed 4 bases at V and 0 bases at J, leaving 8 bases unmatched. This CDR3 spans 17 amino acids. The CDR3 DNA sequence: TGCGCCAGCAGCCCCGGGACAGGGTTCCGTAGCAATCAGCCCCAGCATTTT. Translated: CASSPGTGFRSNQPQHF.